The sequence of this TCR beta chain was determined in a study of T-cell memory formation after mild COVID-19. Trimming removed 6 bases from V and 7 bases from J; junction bases left unmatched: 12. Germline assignment: CDR1 MGHDK and CDR2 SYGVNS. The CDR3 covers 16 residues. Notes on the study in general: Mainly in CM and EM were contracting CD4+ clones; CD8+ were in EMRA. That cross-reactive memory joined was suggested by some responding clones appearing in pre-infection memory. The study found balanced CD4/CD8 in clones contracting day 15 to 85 and a CD4+ lean in later expanders.

Within the sample, this clonotype is medium-sized. Its specificity is not known. Each CDR3 protein is one row after TCRdb ran MiXCR on the 5' RACE reads. Here the sample spans 120,000 to 150,000 distinct CDR3 sequences, 6% being singletons. The sample taken for sequencing was PBMCs or a T cell subset sorted from them (not recorded which). The genes are TRBV25-1 and TRBJ1-6; 7 bases map to TRBD1. This receptor was identified in an adult woman who had mild COVID-19 (a few samples of this study predate the infection). Cell type and time point are not known. The CDR3 here is CASSNTNQGGNSPLHF. The CDR3, as DNA: TGTGCCAGCAGCAACACCAACCAGGGGGGGAATTCACCCCTCCACTTT. The full variable domain, with the rest looked up from reference TRBV25-1 and TRBJ1-6, is EADIYQTPRYLVIGTGKKITLECSQTMGHDKMYWYQQDPGMELHLIHYSYGVNSTEKGDLSSESTVSRIRTEHFPLTLESARPSHTSQYLCASSNTNQGGNSPLHFGNGTRLTVT.